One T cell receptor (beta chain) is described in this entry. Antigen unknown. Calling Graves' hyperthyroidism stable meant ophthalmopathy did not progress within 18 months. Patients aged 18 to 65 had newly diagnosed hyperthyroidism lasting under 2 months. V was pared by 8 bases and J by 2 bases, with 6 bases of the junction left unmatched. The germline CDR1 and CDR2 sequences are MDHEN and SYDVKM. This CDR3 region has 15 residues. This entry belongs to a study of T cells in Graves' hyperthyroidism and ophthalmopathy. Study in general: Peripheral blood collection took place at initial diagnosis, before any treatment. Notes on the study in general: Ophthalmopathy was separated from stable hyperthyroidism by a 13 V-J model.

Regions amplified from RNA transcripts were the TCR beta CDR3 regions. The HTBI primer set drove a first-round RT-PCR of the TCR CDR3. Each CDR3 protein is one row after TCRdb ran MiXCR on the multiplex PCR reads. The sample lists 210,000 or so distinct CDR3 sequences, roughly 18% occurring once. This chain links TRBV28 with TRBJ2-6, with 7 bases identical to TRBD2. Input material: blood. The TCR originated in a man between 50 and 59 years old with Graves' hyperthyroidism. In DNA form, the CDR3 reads TGTGCCAGCTGCAGACGGGGGGCTGGGGCCAACGTCCTGACTTTC. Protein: CASCRRGAGANVLTF.